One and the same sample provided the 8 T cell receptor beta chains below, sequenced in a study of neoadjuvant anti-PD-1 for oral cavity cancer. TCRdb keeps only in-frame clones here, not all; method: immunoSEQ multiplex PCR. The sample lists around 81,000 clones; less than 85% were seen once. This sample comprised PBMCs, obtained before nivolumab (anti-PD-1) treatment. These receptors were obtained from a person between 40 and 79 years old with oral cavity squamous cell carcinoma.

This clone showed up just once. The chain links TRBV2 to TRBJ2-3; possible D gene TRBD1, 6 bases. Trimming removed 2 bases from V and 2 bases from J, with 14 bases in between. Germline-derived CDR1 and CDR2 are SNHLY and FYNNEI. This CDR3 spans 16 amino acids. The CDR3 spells CASSEIGTRFTDTQYF. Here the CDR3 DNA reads TGTGCCAGCAGTGAAATCGGGACAAGATTCACAGATACGCAGTATTTT.

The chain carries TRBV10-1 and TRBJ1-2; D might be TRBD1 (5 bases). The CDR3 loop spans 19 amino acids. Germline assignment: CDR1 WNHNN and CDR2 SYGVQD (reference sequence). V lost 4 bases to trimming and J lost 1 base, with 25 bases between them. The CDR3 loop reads CASSVTPVLQGRFNYGYTF. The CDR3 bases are TGCGCCAGCAGTGTAACCCCAGTACTTCAGGGCAGGTTTAACTATGGCTACACCTTC.

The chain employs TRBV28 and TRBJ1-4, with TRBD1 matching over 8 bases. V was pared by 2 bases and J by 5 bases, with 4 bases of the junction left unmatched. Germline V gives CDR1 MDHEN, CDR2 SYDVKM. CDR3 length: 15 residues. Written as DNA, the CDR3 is TGTGCCAGCAGTTTAGGGGGGACAGGAAATGAAAAACTGTTTTTT. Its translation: CASSLGGTGNEKLFF.

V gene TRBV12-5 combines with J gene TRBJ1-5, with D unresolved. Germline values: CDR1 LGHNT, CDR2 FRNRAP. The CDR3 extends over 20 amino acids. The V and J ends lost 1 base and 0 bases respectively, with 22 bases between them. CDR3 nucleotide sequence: TGTGCTAGTGGTTTGGCTCTTAAAACCTCGGGTAGGGATAGCAATCAGCCCCAGCATTTT. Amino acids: CASGLALKTSGRDSNQPQHF.

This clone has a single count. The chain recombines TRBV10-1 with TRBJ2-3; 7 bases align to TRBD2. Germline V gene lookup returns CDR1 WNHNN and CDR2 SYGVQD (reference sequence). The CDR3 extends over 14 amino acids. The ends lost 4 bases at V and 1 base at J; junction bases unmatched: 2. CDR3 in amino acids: CASSGGRGTDTQYF. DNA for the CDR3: TGCGCCAGCAGTGGCGGGAGAGGCACAGATACGCAGTATTTT.

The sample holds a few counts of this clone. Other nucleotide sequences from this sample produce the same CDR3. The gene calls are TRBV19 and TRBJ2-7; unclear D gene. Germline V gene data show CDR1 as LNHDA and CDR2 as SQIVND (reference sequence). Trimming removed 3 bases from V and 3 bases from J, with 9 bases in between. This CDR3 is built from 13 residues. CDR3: CASSITTSYEQYF. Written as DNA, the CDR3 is TGTGCCAGTAGTATTACGACAAGCTACGAGCAGTACTTC. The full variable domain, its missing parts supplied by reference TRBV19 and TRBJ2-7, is DGGITQSPKYLFRKEGQNVTLSCEQNLNHDAMYWYRQDPGQGLRLIYYSQIVNDFQKGDIAEGYSVSREKKESFPLTVTSAQKNPTAFYLCASSITTSYEQYFGPGTRLTVT.

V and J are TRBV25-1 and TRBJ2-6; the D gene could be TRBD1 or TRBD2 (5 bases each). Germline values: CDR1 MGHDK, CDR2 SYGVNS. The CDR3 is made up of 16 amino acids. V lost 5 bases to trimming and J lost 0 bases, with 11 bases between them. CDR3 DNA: TGTGCCAGCAGTTCCATGGGGACCTCTGGGGCCAACGTCCTGACTTTC. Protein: CASSSMGTSGANVLTF.

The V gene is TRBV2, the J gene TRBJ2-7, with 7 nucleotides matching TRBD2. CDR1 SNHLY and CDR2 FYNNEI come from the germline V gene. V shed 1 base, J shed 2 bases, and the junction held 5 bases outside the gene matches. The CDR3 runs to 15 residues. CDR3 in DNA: TGTGCCAGCAGTGAAGGCGGGGGACCCCCCTACGAGCAGTACTTC. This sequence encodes CASSEGGGPPYEQYF.